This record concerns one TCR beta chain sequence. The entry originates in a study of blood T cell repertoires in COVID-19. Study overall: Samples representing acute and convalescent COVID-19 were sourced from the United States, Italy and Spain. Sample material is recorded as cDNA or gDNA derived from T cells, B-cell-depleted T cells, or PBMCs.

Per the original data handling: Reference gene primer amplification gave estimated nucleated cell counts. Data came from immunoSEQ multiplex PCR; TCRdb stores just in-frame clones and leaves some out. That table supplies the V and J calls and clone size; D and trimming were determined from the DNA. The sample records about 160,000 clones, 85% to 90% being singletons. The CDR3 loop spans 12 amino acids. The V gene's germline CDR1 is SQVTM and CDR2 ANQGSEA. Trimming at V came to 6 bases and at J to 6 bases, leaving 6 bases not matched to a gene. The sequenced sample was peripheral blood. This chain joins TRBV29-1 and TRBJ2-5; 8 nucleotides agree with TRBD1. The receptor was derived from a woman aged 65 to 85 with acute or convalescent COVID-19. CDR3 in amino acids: CSVRTGTKTQYF. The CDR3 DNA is TGCAGCGTGCGGACAGGGACAAAGACCCAGTACTTC.